The 10 T cell receptor beta chains reported below all come from one sample, sequenced in a study of CD8 T cells in ankylosing spondylitis. TCRdb re-called the 5' RACE reads with MiXCR, one entry per CDR3 protein. The sample has some 140,000 distinct CDR3 sequences, roughly 8% seen once. The sequencing sample was made of synovial fluid, either unsorted or a sorted T cell fraction (not recorded which). The receptors here all came from a male donor with ankylosing spondylitis.

The gene calls are TRBV11-1 and TRBJ2-2, with 8 bases that match TRBD1. V trimming: 4 bases; J trimming: 0 bases; junction bases outside the gene matches: 4. Germline CDR1 is SGHAT and CDR2 is FQDESV (reference sequence). The CDR3 sequence is 16 residues long. The CDR3 loop is CASSYRGFANTGELFF. In DNA, the CDR3 is TGTGCCAGCAGCTACAGGGGGTTCGCGAACACCGGGGAGCTGTTTTTT.

This clonotype was picked up many times. V usage is TRBV15 and J usage is TRBJ1-2; 8 nucleotides align to TRBD1. The V gene's germline CDR1 is LNHNV and CDR2 YYDKDF (reference sequence). The ends lost 6 bases at V and 7 bases at J; junction bases unmatched: 7. The CDR3 has 13 residues. The CDR3: CATSSRTGSGYTF. In nucleotides, the CDR3 is TGTGCCACCAGTTCCAGGACAGGGAGTGGCTACACCTTC. The entire variable domain, with the rest obtained from reference TRBV15 and TRBJ1-2, is as follows: DAMVIQNPRYQVTQFGKPVTLSCSQTLNHNVMYWYQQKSSQAPKLLFHYYDKDFNNEADTPDNFQSRRPNTSFCFLDIRSPGLGDTAMYLCATSSRTGSGYTFGSGTRLTVV.

This clonotype showed up many times. V gene TRBV18 combines with J gene TRBJ2-6; D is ambiguous. The CDR3 extends over 15 amino acids. Per germline, CDR1 KGHSH and CDR2 LQKENI. V was pared by 3 bases and J by 0 bases, with 6 bases between. The CDR3 sequence: CASSPTNSGANVLTF. The CDR3 DNA sequence: TGTGCCAGCTCACCCACGAACTCTGGGGCCAACGTCCTGACTTTC.

This clonotype was observed at least ten times. The junction departs from germline at one end; a sequencing error may be responsible. CDR3 sequence: CSARVGNLGNIEAFF. The CDR3 DNA follows: TGCAGTGCTAGAGTAGGGAATCTGGGGAACATTGAAGCTTTCTTT. This chain joins TRBV20-1 and TRBJ1-1; D not certain. The CDR3 contains 15 residues. Germline assignment: CDR1 DFQATT and CDR2 SNEGSKA (reference sequence).

The chain has TRBV29-1 and TRBJ2-7; 8 bases map to TRBD1. Losses at the gene ends were 1 base for V and 10 bases for J; bases not matched to a gene: 6. There are 12 residues in the CDR3. CDR1 is SQVTM and CDR2 is ANQGSEA in the germline V gene. CDR3 sequence reads: CSVEASGGRQYF. The CDR3 DNA sequence: TGCAGCGTTGAAGCCTCAGGGGGCAGACAGTACTTC.

The V and J genes are TRBV7-9 and TRBJ2-7, with TRBD1 identical over 8 bases. V shed 4 bases, J shed 0 bases, and the junction held 8 bases outside the gene matches. The germline gives CDR1 SEHNR, CDR2 FQNEAQ (reference sequence). The CDR3 extends over 16 amino acids. The CDR3 DNA follows: TGTGCCAGCAGCTCGATTTACAGGGGGGACTCCTACGAGCAGTACTTC. It is translated as CASSSIYRGDSYEQYF.

This clonotype came up many times. The V gene is TRBV7-2, the J gene TRBJ1-2; possibly TRBD1 for D (5 bases). This CDR3 has 12 amino acids. The germline V gene has CDR1 SGHTA and CDR2 FQGNSA. Trimming removed 0 bases at V and 14 bases at J, with 13 bases between. CDR3 nucleotides: TGTGCCAGCAGCTTAGCGAAAGGGGTAGGGACCTTC. Translation: CASSLAKGVGTF.

The chain uses TRBV25-1 and TRBJ2-5, with 14 bases matching TRBD2. Germline V gives CDR1 MGHDK, CDR2 SYGVNS. V shed 3 bases and J 5 bases; nucleotides not matched to a gene: 5. The CDR3 has 16 residues. The CDR3 loop is CASSEGLAGVRETQYF. As DNA, the CDR3 is TGTGCCAGCAGTGAGGGACTAGCGGGGGTGAGGGAGACCCAGTACTTC.

This clonotype was counted at least ten times. The chain's CDR3 is CASSLALGGSIQPQHF. The CDR3 coding sequence is TGTGCCAGCAGCTTAGCGCTAGGGGGCTCGATTCAGCCCCAGCATTTT. The V gene is TRBV7-2, the J gene TRBJ1-5; TRBD1 matches 7 bases. This CDR3 is built from 16 residues. V gave up 0 bases and J gave up 6 bases; unmatched junction bases: 8. Germline V gene sequence: CDR1 SGHTA, CDR2 FQGNSA. The whole variable domain, filled in from reference TRBV7-2 and TRBJ1-5, reads GAGVSQSPSNKVTEKGKDVELRCDPISGHTALYWYRQSLGQGLEFLIYFQGNSAPDKSGLPSDRFSAERTGGSVSTLTIQRTQQEDSAVYLCASSLALGGSIQPQHFGDGTRLSIL.

CDR3: CASNQERGSGYTF. Written as DNA, the CDR3 is TGTGCCAGCAACCAAGAGAGAGGGAGTGGCTACACCTTC. V is TRBV7-2 and J is TRBJ1-2; D remains ambiguous. The CDR3 runs to 13 residues. With 7 bases removed from V and 7 bases from J, the gap between germline ends came to 16 bases. From germline, CDR1 is SGHTA and CDR2 FQGNSA.